Listed below are T cell receptor beta chains from one sample, sequenced in a study of blood T cells in healthy people across ages. TCRdb itself ran the 5' RACE reads through MiXCR, one entry per CDR3 protein. The repertoire includes over 950,000 distinct CDR3 sequences, roughly 51% of them detected once, and about 20% sits in the top ten. Sample: blood. Receptors were obtained from a woman in her fifties or sixties in good health. Both conserved end residues are part of each CDR3. Each record gives: clone size, J gene, V gene, D gene, CDR3 DNA, CDR3 protein. A D gene is named only where the DNA matches it firmly. Expanded clones are given a class, and other clones once, few, many or no size at all.

>-|TRBJ2-5|TRBV21-1|-
TGTGCCAGCAGTGTTCGGCAGAAAGAGACCCAGTACTTC
CASSVRQKETQYF
>-|TRBJ2-7|TRBV24-1|-
TGTGCCACCAGTGATGCCGGGCCTCCGGACTACGAGCAGTACTTC
CATSDAGPPDYEQYF
>-|TRBJ1-6|TRBV6-2/TRBV6-3|-
TGTGCCAGCAGTTACTCCGGAGGTTATTCACCCCCCCACTTT
CASSYSGGYSPPHF
>-|TRBJ2-5|TRBV6-1|-
TGTGCCAGCACCGGGACTCCTAAGGCCGGCACCCAGTACTTC
CASTGTPKAGTQYF
>-|TRBJ1-4|TRBV12-3/TRBV12-4|TRBD1
TGTGCCAGCAGTGACGCGGGACAGGGAGAAAAACTGTTTTTT
CASSDAGQGEKLFF
>few|TRBJ1-2|TRBV14|-
TGTGCCAGCAGCCCTCCGGGGTTGGCTAACTATGGCTACACCTTC
CASSPPGLANYGYTF
>-|TRBJ2-4|TRBV7-2|-
TGTGCCAGCAGCTTAGATAGAGGGATCCAAAACATTCAGTACTTC
CASSLDRGIQNIQYF
>once|TRBJ1-2|TRBV6-1|-
TGTGCCAGCAGCCCACGCTACACCTTC
CASSPRYTF
>few|TRBJ2-5|TRBV5-6|-
TGTGCCAGCAGCTTTCCGGGGACAGAGACCCAGTACTTC
CASSFPGTETQYF
>few|TRBJ2-3|TRBV12-3/TRBV12-4|TRBD2
TGTGCCAGCAGTAGGAGCGGGAGAAACACAGATACGCAGTATTTT
CASSRSGRNTDTQYF
>once|TRBJ2-3|TRBV6-1|-
TGTGCCAGCAGTCACGATAACTACTACGGCACAGATACGCAGTATTTT
CASSHDNYYGTDTQYF
>-|TRBJ1-5|TRBV4-3|-
TGCGCCAGCAGCCAAGAGCGCTTTGGCAATCAGCCCCAGCATTTT
CASSQERFGNQPQHF
>-|TRBJ2-3|TRBV7-2|-
TGTGCCAGCACCCCGGGCCCGAGCACAGATACGCAGTATTTT
CASTPGPSTDTQYF
>-|TRBJ2-6|TRBV5-1|TRBD2
TGCGCCAGCAGCATTTTTGCGGGGGTTTCTGGGGCCAACGTCCTGACTTTC
CASSIFAGVSGANVLTF
>-|TRBJ1-2|TRBV28|-
TGTGCCAGCAGTACGGCGGGAAATTTAAACTATGGCTACACCTTC
CASSTAGNLNYGYTF
>-|TRBJ2-1|TRBV29-1|TRBD2
TGCAGCGCCTCCCGGGGGGATGGGCAGTTCTTC
CSASRGDGQFF
>-|TRBJ2-7|TRBV28|TRBD2
TGTGCCAGCACGACTAGCGGGACTCTCTACGAGCAGTACTTC
CASTTSGTLYEQYF
>-|TRBJ2-3|TRBV14|TRBD1
TGTGCCAGCAGTCAACAGGGGGTCACGGATACGCAGTATTTT
CASSQQGVTDTQYF
>many|TRBJ2-3|TRBV25-1|TRBD2
TGTGCCAGCAGACGGGAGGGGACAGATACGCAGTATTTT
CASRREGTDTQYF
>once|TRBJ2-1|TRBV7-6|-
TGTGCCAGCAGCTTATGGGCCGGGACGGAAGCCTACAATGAGCAGTTCTTC
CASSLWAGTEAYNEQFF
>-|TRBJ2-5|TRBV20-1|TRBD2
TGCAGTGCTGGAGGGACTAGCGGCTTAGAGACCCAGTACTTC
CSAGGTSGLETQYF
>-|TRBJ2-7|TRBV9|-
TGTGCCAGCAGCGTAGCTACGGGCAGTATCTACGAGCAGTACTTC
CASSVATGSIYEQYF
>few|TRBJ2-1|TRBV12-3/TRBV12-4|-
TGTGCCAGCAGTTTTGGGCGGGGAGAGCAGTTCTTC
CASSFGRGEQFF
>few|TRBJ1-2|TRBV28|-
TGTGCCAGCAGTCACGGGACTGCTGGCTACACCTTC
CASSHGTAGYTF
>few|TRBJ2-5|TRBV6-1|-
TGTGCCAGCAGTGGGCTTGTAGGGACCCAGTACTTC
CASSGLVGTQYF
>few|TRBJ2-5|TRBV11-2|-
TGTGCCAGCAGCTTGGGCCCTCGAGGGAAGACCCAGTACTTC
CASSLGPRGKTQYF
>many|TRBJ2-7|TRBV5-6|-
TGCGCCAGCAGCCCCCCTGGCAGCTCCTACGAGCAGTACTTC
CASSPPGSSYEQYF
>-|TRBJ2-3|TRBV28|TRBD1
TGTGCCAGCGGGACAGGTGGGGATACGCAGTATTTT
CASGTGGDTQYF
>many|TRBJ2-3|TRBV29-1|-
TGCAGCGTTGAAGAGGGAAGCGATACGCAGTATTTT
CSVEEGSDTQYF
>-|TRBJ2-7|TRBV20-1|TRBD1
TGCAGTGCTGGAAAACGGACAGGGGTGTCCTACGAGCAGTACTTC
CSAGKRTGVSYEQYF
>-|TRBJ2-2|TRBV12-3/TRBV12-4|-
TGTGCCAGCAGTCCCCCCCCCACAGGGCCCGGGGAGCTGTTTTTT
CASSPPPTGPGELFF
>-|TRBJ2-4|TRBV7-9|TRBD2
TGTGCCAGCAGCCCCTTGGAGGGGGGAGGGACTAGCGGCATTCAGTACTTC
CASSPLEGGGTSGIQYF
>-|TRBJ2-1|TRBV7-8|TRBD2
TGTGCCAGCAGCTTAGTCGTTATCAGCGGGAGCTACAATGAGCAGTTCTTC
CASSLVVISGSYNEQFF
>few|TRBJ2-7|TRBV7-6|-
TGTGCCAGCAGCTTAGAGCAGGGGCGCGAGCAGTACTTC
CASSLEQGREQYF
>-|TRBJ2-7|TRBV20-1|-
TGCAGTGCTAATCGACCTGACTACGAGCAGTACTTC
CSANRPDYEQYF
>-|TRBJ2-2|TRBV9|-
TGTGCCAGCGGCAGGGGAAGGGATTACACCGGGGAGCTGTTTTTT
CASGRGRDYTGELFF